This T cell receptor (beta chain) was captured in a study of T cell responses to AZD1222 COVID-19 vaccine. This table comes from immunoSEQ multiplex PCR, and its TCRdb copy is limited to in-frame clones, with some not included. This sample yields some 180,000 clones, of which approximately 95% are seen a single time; about 1% belongs to the top ten. The germline V gene encodes CDR1 MNHEY and CDR2 SVGAGI. CDR3 length equals 13 residues. V lost 0 bases and J 1 base, leaving 3 bases between the germline ends. The chain links TRBV6-5 to TRBJ2-5; D unresolved. The source was peripheral blood, collected 28 days after the second dose of the MenACWY control vaccine. This sequence was found in an adult who received the MenACWY meningococcal vaccine as a control. The CDR3 is CASSYSRQETQYF. The CDR3 DNA sequence: TGTGCCAGCAGTTACTCCCGCCAAGAGACCCAGTACTTC.